The next 21 T cell receptor beta chains were all read from a single sample in a study of beta chain features in type 1 diabetes (dated by TCRdb to the late 2010s). Library preparation was by the immunoSEQ multiplex PCR assay. The entire amount of isolated RNA was reverse transcribed using the High Capacity cDNA Reverse Transcription Kit, so the sequenced TCRB transcripts were expressed ones. Held by TCRdb, this immuneACCESS table contains in-frame sequences only and omits some clones. Under half of the omission traces to an unresolved V gene where checked; the cause of the rest is unknown. The sample records approximately 470,000 clones, roughly 30% of which are singletons. 0.065% of the sample is held by the ten biggest clonotypes. Sequencing used naive CD4+ T cells from blood. The sample's cell subset or site label, in plain terms: true naive CD4+ T cells. The receptors come from a man between 18 and 29 years old in good health.

This clone came up a few times. The genes are TRBV25-1 and TRBJ2-7, with 7 bases aligning to TRBD1. Trimming at V came to 3 bases and at J to 3 bases, leaving 2 bases not matched to a gene. Per the germline V gene, CDR1 is MGHDK and CDR2 is SYGVNS. The CDR3 has 13 amino acids. CDR3 residues: CASSDWDSYEQYF. Here the CDR3 DNA reads TGTGCCAGCAGTGACTGGGACAGCTACGAGCAGTACTTC.

This clone was found a few times. The chain employs TRBV6-1 and TRBJ2-4; D is ambiguous. Germline CDR1 and CDR2: MNHNS and SASEGT. V was trimmed by 7 bases and J by 2 bases, leaving 12 bases between them. The CDR3 loop spans 14 amino acids. CDR3: CASMDRFTKNIQYF. In DNA form, the CDR3 reads TGTGCCAGCATGGATAGGTTTACCAAAAACATTCAGTACTTC.

This clone was seen only a few times. The chain joins TRBV4-3 to TRBJ2-7; D remains ambiguous. CDR3 size: 15 residues. The V end lost 1 base, the J end lost 6 bases, and 16 bases lay between the germline ends. Germline values: CDR1 LGHNA, CDR2 YSLEER. CDR3 bases: TGCGCCAGCAGCCAAGTGGGTGTATCACGGAGCGAGCAGTACTTC. Residues: CASSQVGVSRSEQYF.

The sample holds a few counts of this clone. The sample has other DNA sequences that encode this CDR3 too. The chain couples TRBV4-3 to TRBJ2-5; D unclear. CDR1 and CDR2 (germline): LGHNA, YSLEER. The V end was cut by 0 bases, the J end by 4 bases, with 3 bases between. The CDR3 runs to 12 residues. CDR3: CASSQDRETQYF. The CDR3, as DNA: TGCGCCAGCAGCCAAGACCGAGAGACCCAGTACTTC.

The chain employs TRBV13 and TRBJ1-2; D not certain. This CDR3 has 15 residues. The V end was cut by 0 bases, the J end by 4 bases, with 12 bases between. Germline-derived CDR1 and CDR2 are PRHDT and FYEKMQ (reference sequence). CDR3 nucleotides: TGTGCCAGCAGCTTAGGCCTTATCACCATCTATGGCTACACCTTC. Amino acids: CASSLGLITIYGYTF.

This chain uses TRBV20-1 with TRBJ2-1; 12 nucleotides line up with TRBD2. In germline, CDR1 is DFQATT, CDR2 SNEGSKA (reference sequence). V was clipped by 5 bases and J by 13 bases; unmatched bases: 3. The CDR3 runs 11 residues. The CDR3 loop is CSASGLAGQFF. The CDR3 bases are TGCAGTGCTTCTGGACTAGCGGGACAGTTCTTC.

This clone has more than one count but fewer than ten. Other nucleotide sequences in the sample specify the same CDR3. The V and J genes are TRBV9 and TRBJ2-2; no clear D. Germline V gene sequence: CDR1 SGDLS, CDR2 YYNGEE. Trimming shortened V by 0 bases and J by 6 bases, and 3 bases separated the two germline ends. The CDR3 is made up of 12 amino acids. The CDR3 here is CASSVAAGELFF. In nucleotides, the CDR3 is TGTGCCAGCAGCGTAGCGGCCGGGGAGCTGTTTTTT. Supplemented by reference TRBV9 and TRBJ2-2, the full variable domain reads DSGVTQTPKHLITATGQRVTLRCSPRSGDLSVYWYQQSLDQGLQFLIQYYNGEERAKGNILERFSAQQFPDLHSELNLSSLELGDSALYFCASSVAAGELFFGEGSRLTVL.

This chain joins TRBV2 and TRBJ2-7, with D unresolved. V was shortened by 5 bases and J by 6 bases, with 14 bases between the two germline ends. From germline, CDR1 is SNHLY and CDR2 FYNNEI. CDR3 length: 13 residues. CDR3: CASSISLVVEQYF. DNA of the CDR3: TGTGCCAGCAGTATCTCGCTAGTCGTCGAGCAGTACTTC.

This clone was counted a few times. V gene TRBV25-1 combines with J gene TRBJ2-6; no clear D gene. This CDR3 is built from 16 residues. The germline V gene has CDR1 MGHDK and CDR2 SYGVNS. Trimming stripped 0 bases from V and 0 bases from J, with 6 bases between. This CDR3 reads CASSEYKGSGANVLTF. The DNA for the CDR3 is TGTGCCAGCAGTGAATATAAGGGCTCTGGGGCCAACGTCCTGACTTTC. Full variable domain (outside the CDR3, taken from reference TRBV25-1 and TRBJ2-6): EADIYQTPRYLVIGTGKKITLECSQTMGHDKMYWYQQDPGMELHLIHYSYGVNSTEKGDLSSESTVSRIRTEHFPLTLESARPSHTSQYLCASSEYKGSGANVLTFGAGSRLTVL.

The chain combines TRBV21-1 with TRBJ1-5. TRBV21-1 is recorded as a pseudogene. The CDR3 totals 17 residues. The CDR3 coding sequence is TGTGCCAGCAGCGGCGGGACATGGCCCTCAAGGAATCAGCCCCAGCATTTT. Encoded protein: CASSGGTWPSRNQPQHF.

This clone has more than one count but fewer than ten. The chain joins TRBV18 to TRBJ2-5; either TRBD1 or TRBD2 may supply D (5 bases each). Per germline, CDR1 KGHSH and CDR2 LQKENI. The V end was cut by 6 bases, the J end by 3 bases, with 14 bases between. The CDR3 consists of 14 residues. Written as DNA, the CDR3 is TGTGCCAGCTCCGAGGGGATAGGGGAAGAGACCCAGTACTTC. It codes for CASSEGIGEETQYF. Supplemented by reference TRBV18 and TRBJ2-5, the full variable domain reads NAGVMQNPRHLVRRRGQEARLRCSPMKGHSHVYWYRQLPEEGLKFMVYLQKENIIDESGMPKERFSAEFPKEGPSILRIQQVVRGDSAAYFCASSEGIGEETQYFGPGTRLLVL.

A few counts support this clone. The chain couples TRBV7-9 to TRBJ2-7; 8 nucleotides agree with TRBD1. Germline V CDR1 and CDR2: SEHNR, FQNEAQ (reference sequence). The CDR3 is made up of 14 amino acids. Losses at the gene ends were 5 bases for V and 4 bases for J; bases not matched to a gene: 7. DNA for the CDR3: TGTGCCAGCAGCCGACAGGGGTGGATGTACGAGCAGTACTTC. It is translated as CASSRQGWMYEQYF.

This chain uses TRBV29-1 with TRBJ1-5, with 9 bases fitting TRBD1. Germline V gene data show CDR1 as SQVTM and CDR2 as ANQGSEA. The CDR3 spans 15 residues. Trimming at V came to 3 bases and at J to 3 bases, leaving 6 bases not matched to a gene. CDR3 sequence reads: CSVENGTGYNQPQHF. The CDR3 DNA sequence: TGCAGCGTTGAGAATGGGACAGGGTACAATCAGCCCCAGCATTTT.

The chain has TRBV5-6 and TRBJ1-1; TRBD1 matches at 7 bases. V lost 5 bases, J lost 7 bases, and 8 bases stayed unmatched. The CDR3 has 13 residues. Germline V gene sequence: CDR1 SGHDT, CDR2 YYEEEE. For the CDR3, the DNA is TGTGCCAGCAGTTACGACAGGGTAAATGAAGCTTTCTTT. This gives the protein CASSYDRVNEAFF.

This clone has a handful of counts. The chain employs TRBV2 and TRBJ1-4; D gene unclear. The V end lost 6 bases, the J end lost 13 bases, and 15 bases lay between the germline ends. Per the germline V gene, CDR1 is SNHLY and CDR2 is FYNNEI. This CDR3 is built from 12 residues. The CDR3 nucleotides are TGTGCCAGCAGGGAGACACCCCTGGGACTGTTTTTT. It encodes CASRETPLGLFF.

The chain recombines TRBV7-2 with TRBJ1-5, with D tentatively TRBD1 (5 bases). Germline values: CDR1 SGHTA, CDR2 FQGNSA. V was pared by 4 bases and J by 2 bases, with 12 bases between. The CDR3 runs 15 residues. The CDR3 DNA follows: TGTGCCAGCAGCTGGCTCGGGGCGGGCAATCAGCCCCAGCATTTT. Translated, it gives CASSWLGAGNQPQHF.

The V gene is TRBV2, the J gene TRBJ2-7; 8 nucleotides line up with TRBD1. The CDR3 spans 18 residues. Trimming removed 5 bases from V and 4 bases from J; junction bases left unmatched: 19. From germline, CDR1 is SNHLY and CDR2 FYNNEI. DNA for the CDR3: TGTGCCAGCAGTTTACGACAGGGGACGCCGAGCGGCGTTTACGAGCAGTACTTC. Protein sequence: CASSLRQGTPSGVYEQYF.

This clone has just a few counts. This specimen includes other DNA sequences encoding the same CDR3. The DNA of the CDR3 is TGTGCCTGGAGTGTACGGGTACAAGAGACCCAGTACTTC. Translating gives CAWSVRVQETQYF. J is TRBJ2-5 and V is TRBV30; D not certain. The CDR3 runs to 13 residues. Germline V gene lookup returns CDR1 GTSNPN and CDR2 SVGIG (reference sequence). V lost 0 bases, J lost 2 bases, and 7 bases lay in between.

This chain links TRBV29-1 with TRBJ2-1, with 7 bases fitting TRBD2. CDR3 length: 16 amino acids. V was pared by 4 bases and J by 8 bases, with 17 bases of the junction left unmatched. Germline V gene lookup returns CDR1 SQVTM and CDR2 ANQGSEA. The CDR3 DNA sequence: TGCAGCGTTGTTAAGGGAGGGCCCTCGTTCGTGGATGAGCAGTTCTTC. This sequence encodes CSVVKGGPSFVDEQFF.

The chain employs TRBV29-1 and TRBJ2-5; D is perhaps TRBD1 (6 bases). Germline V lookup: CDR1 SQVTM, CDR2 ANQGSEA. The CDR3 contains 14 residues. The V end was cut by 6 bases, the J end by 2 bases, with 16 bases between. The CDR3 region has the DNA TGCAGCGTCGGGGCGCGCAGGGGTCAAGAGACCCAGTACTTC. Translation gives CSVGARRGQETQYF.

The chain is built from TRBV11-2 and TRBJ2-6; no clear D gene. CDR1 and CDR2 (germline): SGHAT, FQNNGV. The V end was cut by 8 bases, the J end by 0 bases, with 11 bases between. The CDR3 length is 15 residues. Here the CDR3 DNA reads TGTGCCAGCCGCCCATTCCTCTCTGGGGCCAACGTCCTGACTTTC. Translation gives CASRPFLSGANVLTF.